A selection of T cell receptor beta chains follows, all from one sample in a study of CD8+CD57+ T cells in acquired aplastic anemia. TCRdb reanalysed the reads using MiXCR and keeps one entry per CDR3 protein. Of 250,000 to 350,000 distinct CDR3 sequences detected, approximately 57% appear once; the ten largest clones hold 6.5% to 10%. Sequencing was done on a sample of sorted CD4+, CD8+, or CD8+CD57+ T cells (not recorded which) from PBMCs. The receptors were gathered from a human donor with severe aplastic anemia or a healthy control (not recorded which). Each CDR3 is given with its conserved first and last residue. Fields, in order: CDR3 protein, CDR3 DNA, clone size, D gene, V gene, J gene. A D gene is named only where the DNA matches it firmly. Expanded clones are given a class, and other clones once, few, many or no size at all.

CDR3 protein: CASSPRTRGATNEKLFF
CDR3 DNA: TGTGCCAGCAGCCCACGGACCAGGGGCGCAACTAATGAAAAACTGTTTTTT
clone size: NA
D gene: NA
V gene: TRBV9
J gene: TRBJ1-4

CDR3 protein: CASIHPPTRGRVRAGGNTIYF
CDR3 DNA: TGTGCCAGCATCCACCCCCCAACGAGGGGGCGCGTCCGGGCTGGTGGAAACACCATATATTTT
clone size: many
D gene: TRBD1
V gene: TRBV7-3
J gene: TRBJ1-3

CDR3 protein: CASSGDGVNTEAFF
CDR3 DNA: TGTGCCAGCAGCGGGGATGGGGTGAACACTGAAGCTTTCTTT
clone size: NA
D gene: NA
V gene: TRBV9
J gene: TRBJ1-1

CDR3 protein: CASSSDRAYEQYF
CDR3 DNA: TGTGCCAGCAGTTCGGACAGAGCCTACGAGCAGTACTTC
clone size: few
D gene: NA
V gene: TRBV5-6
J gene: TRBJ2-7

CDR3 protein: CASSADLLVGTQYF
CDR3 DNA: TGTGCCAGCAGCGCTGACCTCCTCGTGGGGACCCAGTACTTC
clone size: NA
D gene: NA
V gene: TRBV7-2
J gene: TRBJ2-5

CDR3 protein: CASSSTGRFAYEQYF
CDR3 DNA: TGTGCCAGCAGTTCTACCGGTCGATTCGCCTACGAGCAGTACTTC
clone size: NA
D gene: NA
V gene: TRBV7-9
J gene: TRBJ2-7

CDR3 protein: CASSYGGGAPETQYF
CDR3 DNA: TGTGCCAGCAGTTATGGCGGGGGGGCCCCGGAGACCCAGTACTTC
clone size: few
D gene: TRBD2
V gene: TRBV6-2/TRBV6-3
J gene: TRBJ2-5

CDR3 protein: CASSLAGTQDNEQFF
CDR3 DNA: TGTGCCAGCAGCTTGGCCGGGACTCAGGACAATGAGCAGTTCTTC
clone size: many
D gene: NA
V gene: TRBV5-8
J gene: TRBJ2-1

CDR3 protein: CASSYSRGGNTIYF
CDR3 DNA: TGTGCCAGCAGTTACTCTAGGGGTGGAAACACCATATATTTT
clone size: NA
D gene: NA
V gene: TRBV6-6
J gene: TRBJ1-3

CDR3 protein: CATSDSVTGAYNEQFF
CDR3 DNA: TGTGCCACCAGTGATTCCGTGACAGGGGCATACAATGAGCAGTTCTTC
clone size: NA
D gene: TRBD1
V gene: TRBV24-1
J gene: TRBJ2-1

CDR3 protein: CSASDDRYYEQYF
CDR3 DNA: TGCAGTGCTAGTGATGACAGATACTACGAGCAGTACTTC
clone size: NA
D gene: NA
V gene: TRBV20-1
J gene: TRBJ2-7

CDR3 protein: CASSGDRQNTEAFF
CDR3 DNA: TGTGCCAGCAGTGGAGACCGACAGAACACTGAAGCTTTCTTT
clone size: many
D gene: NA
V gene: TRBV6-1
J gene: TRBJ1-1

CDR3 protein: CATWDRERGTQYF
CDR3 DNA: TGCGCCACTTGGGACAGGGAAAGAGGGACCCAGTACTTC
clone size: NA
D gene: TRBD1
V gene: TRBV10-2
J gene: TRBJ2-5

CDR3 protein: CATSSSPASGNTIYF
CDR3 DNA: TGTGCCACCAGCAGCTCCCCCGCCTCTGGAAACACCATATATTTT
clone size: NA
D gene: NA
V gene: TRBV15
J gene: TRBJ1-3

CDR3 protein: CASSQDSPLPYEQYF
CDR3 DNA: TGCGCCAGCAGCCAAGACAGCCCCCTACCCTACGAGCAGTACTTC
clone size: NA
D gene: NA
V gene: TRBV4-1
J gene: TRBJ2-7

CDR3 protein: CASRRTSDNEQFF
CDR3 DNA: TGTGCCAGCAGAAGGACTAGCGACAATGAGCAGTTCTTC
clone size: many
D gene: TRBD2
V gene: TRBV6-2/TRBV6-3
J gene: TRBJ2-1

CDR3 protein: CASSPIPGTNPSSTDTQYF
CDR3 DNA: TGTGCCAGCTCACCAATCCCGGGTACAAACCCTTCTAGCACAGATACGCAGTATTTT
clone size: NA
D gene: NA
V gene: TRBV7-2
J gene: TRBJ2-3

CDR3 protein: CASRETGRSNQPQHF
CDR3 DNA: TGTGCCAGTAGAGAAACAGGGCGTAGCAATCAGCCCCAGCATTTT
clone size: NA
D gene: NA
V gene: TRBV19
J gene: TRBJ1-5

CDR3 protein: CASSYRVYEQYF
CDR3 DNA: TGTGCCAGCTCCTACAGGGTCTACGAGCAGTACTTC
clone size: NA
D gene: NA
V gene: TRBV28
J gene: TRBJ2-7

CDR3 protein: CASRQRSNYGYTF
CDR3 DNA: TGCGCCAGCAGGCAGAGATCTAACTATGGCTACACCTTC
clone size: many
D gene: NA
V gene: TRBV5-1
J gene: TRBJ1-2

CDR3 protein: CASSVGTVGANVLTF
CDR3 DNA: TGTGCCAGCAGTGTTGGAACCGTTGGGGCCAACGTCCTGACTTTC
clone size: NA
D gene: NA
V gene: TRBV25-1
J gene: TRBJ2-6

CDR3 protein: CASSPPGNYGYTF
CDR3 DNA: TGTGCCAGCAGTCCTCCCGGGAACTATGGCTACACCTTC
clone size: many
D gene: NA
V gene: TRBV6-5
J gene: TRBJ1-2

CDR3 protein: CSARPRTRPLGELFF
CDR3 DNA: TGCAGTGCTAGACCCAGGACCCGGCCCCTGGGGGAGCTGTTTTTT
clone size: many
D gene: NA
V gene: TRBV20-1
J gene: TRBJ2-2

CDR3 protein: CASMVPGLRGANVLTF
CDR3 DNA: TGTGCCAGCATGGTTCCGGGGTTAAGAGGGGCCAACGTCCTGACTTTC
clone size: NA
D gene: NA
V gene: TRBV19
J gene: TRBJ2-6

CDR3 protein: CASSQDPAPGYEQYF
CDR3 DNA: TGCGCCAGCAGCCAAGATCCAGCCCCAGGTTACGAGCAGTACTTC
clone size: NA
D gene: NA
V gene: TRBV4-1
J gene: TRBJ2-7

CDR3 protein: CASSRGQGAYSNQPQHF
CDR3 DNA: TGTGCCAGCAGCCGAGGACAGGGGGCCTATAGCAATCAGCCCCAGCATTTT
clone size: once
D gene: TRBD1
V gene: TRBV7-9
J gene: TRBJ1-5

CDR3 protein: CSVKQGAGELFF
CDR3 DNA: TGCAGCGTGAAGCAGGGGGCCGGGGAGCTGTTTTTT
clone size: NA
D gene: TRBD1
V gene: TRBV29-1
J gene: TRBJ2-2

CDR3 protein: CASSDRGGNTIYF
CDR3 DNA: TGTGCCAGTAGTGATCGGGGTGGAAACACCATATATTTT
clone size: NA
D gene: NA
V gene: TRBV19
J gene: TRBJ1-3

CDR3 protein: CSAYQGLTEAFF
CDR3 DNA: TGCAGTGCTTATCAGGGACTTACTGAAGCTTTCTTT
clone size: few
D gene: NA
V gene: TRBV20-1
J gene: TRBJ1-1

CDR3 protein: CASSLATGRFTDTQYF
CDR3 DNA: TGCGCCAGCAGCTTGGCGACAGGGAGATTCACAGATACGCAGTATTTT
clone size: NA
D gene: TRBD1
V gene: TRBV5-1
J gene: TRBJ2-3

CDR3 protein: CATSRAGYADTQYF
CDR3 DNA: TGTGCCACCAGCAGAGCGGGGTACGCAGATACGCAGTATTTT
clone size: NA
D gene: NA
V gene: TRBV15
J gene: TRBJ2-3

CDR3 protein: CSAKTGLAGGGYEQYF
CDR3 DNA: TGCAGCGCCAAGACCGGACTAGCGGGAGGTGGGTACGAGCAGTACTTC
clone size: NA
D gene: TRBD2
V gene: TRBV29-1
J gene: TRBJ2-7

CDR3 protein: CASSISRGETQYF
CDR3 DNA: TGTGCCAGCAGTATTTCGCGGGGGGAGACCCAGTACTTC
clone size: few
D gene: TRBD2
V gene: TRBV12-3/TRBV12-4
J gene: TRBJ2-5

CDR3 protein: CASSRTPTGHYKLFF
CDR3 DNA: TGTGCCAGTAGTCGAACACCCACAGGGCATTATAAACTGTTTTTT
clone size: many
D gene: NA
V gene: TRBV19
J gene: TRBJ1-4

CDR3 protein: CASRLTGDRTDTQYF
CDR3 DNA: TGCGCCAGTCGATTAACAGGGGATCGCACAGATACGCAGTATTTT
clone size: once
D gene: TRBD1
V gene: TRBV5-1
J gene: TRBJ2-3

CDR3 protein: CASSQTRGATANEKLFF
CDR3 DNA: TGCGCCAGCAGCCAGACGAGGGGTGCCACGGCTAATGAAAAACTGTTTTTT
clone size: many
D gene: NA
V gene: TRBV5-1
J gene: TRBJ1-4

CDR3 protein: CSASTPRTGGEQYF
CDR3 DNA: TGCAGTGCTAGTACCCCGAGGACAGGGGGCGAGCAGTACTTC
clone size: few
D gene: TRBD1
V gene: TRBV20-1
J gene: TRBJ2-7

CDR3 protein: CASSDLYGYTF
CDR3 DNA: TGTGCCAGCAGTGATCTCTATGGCTACACCTTC
clone size: NA
D gene: NA
V gene: TRBV2
J gene: TRBJ1-2

CDR3 protein: CASSLINQGYTF
CDR3 DNA: TGTGCCAGCAGCTTAATTAATCAGGGCTACACCTTC
clone size: NA
D gene: NA
V gene: TRBV7-2
J gene: TRBJ1-2

CDR3 protein: CATSNRNNGELFF
CDR3 DNA: TGTGCCACCAGTAACCGGAACAACGGGGAGCTGTTTTTT
clone size: NA
D gene: NA
V gene: TRBV24-1
J gene: TRBJ2-2

CDR3 protein: CASRKGDSMNTEAFF
CDR3 DNA: TGCGCCAGCAGGAAAGGGGATTCCATGAACACTGAAGCTTTCTTT
clone size: many
D gene: NA
V gene: TRBV5-1
J gene: TRBJ1-1

CDR3 protein: CASSVGNSPLHF
CDR3 DNA: TGTGCCAGCAGCGTTGGTAATTCACCCCTCCACTTT
clone size: few
D gene: NA
V gene: TRBV9
J gene: TRBJ1-6

CDR3 protein: CASIRTLASYEQYF
CDR3 DNA: TGTGCCAGCATCCGGACGCTCGCCTCCTACGAGCAGTACTTC
clone size: NA
D gene: NA
V gene: TRBV2
J gene: TRBJ2-7

CDR3 protein: CATSDPRQGAGNQPQHF
CDR3 DNA: TGTGCCACCAGTGATCCCCGACAGGGGGCAGGCAATCAGCCCCAGCATTTT
clone size: many
D gene: TRBD1
V gene: TRBV24-1
J gene: TRBJ1-5

CDR3 protein: CSGLGGGEQFF
CDR3 DNA: TGCAGTGGGTTAGGGGGTGGGGAGCAGTTCTTC
clone size: NA
D gene: NA
V gene: TRBV20-1
J gene: TRBJ2-1

CDR3 protein: CASRVAGNTIYF
CDR3 DNA: TGTGCCAGCAGGGTCGCTGGAAACACCATATATTTT
clone size: many
D gene: NA
V gene: TRBV6-1
J gene: TRBJ1-3

CDR3 protein: CASSPQRGGVNEQFF
CDR3 DNA: TGTGCCAGCAGCCCTCAGCGGGGGGGCGTCAATGAGCAGTTCTTC
clone size: many
D gene: TRBD2
V gene: TRBV7-3
J gene: TRBJ2-1

CDR3 protein: CSATGLAGSLEQFF
CDR3 DNA: TGCAGTGCTACGGGACTAGCGGGAAGCCTCGAGCAGTTCTTC
clone size: NA
D gene: TRBD2
V gene: TRBV20-1
J gene: TRBJ2-1

CDR3 protein: CATSDLGITQYF
CDR3 DNA: TGTGCCACCAGTGATTTGGGAATTACGCAGTATTTT
clone size: once
D gene: NA
V gene: TRBV24-1
J gene: TRBJ2-3

CDR3 protein: CASSLPWKDSHEQYF
CDR3 DNA: TGTGCCAGTAGCCTCCCGTGGAAAGACTCCCACGAGCAGTACTTC
clone size: NA
D gene: NA
V gene: TRBV7-3
J gene: TRBJ2-7

CDR3 protein: CSARDIGIEHEQYF
CDR3 DNA: TGCAGTGCTAGAGATATTGGGATAGAGCACGAGCAGTACTTC
clone size: NA
D gene: NA
V gene: TRBV20-1
J gene: TRBJ2-7

CDR3 protein: CASSQGGAPDTQYF
CDR3 DNA: TGCGCCAGCAGCCAAGGGGGGGCCCCGGATACGCAGTATTTT
clone size: many
D gene: NA
V gene: TRBV4-3
J gene: TRBJ2-3

CDR3 protein: CSASLDRGSDTQYF
CDR3 DNA: TGCAGTGCTAGCCTGGACAGGGGGTCAGATACGCAGTATTTT
clone size: NA
D gene: TRBD1
V gene: TRBV20-1
J gene: TRBJ2-3

CDR3 protein: CATSKGRGGEQYF
CDR3 DNA: TGTGCCACCAGCAAAGGGAGGGGGGGCGAGCAGTACTTC
clone size: NA
D gene: NA
V gene: TRBV15
J gene: TRBJ2-7

CDR3 protein: CASSLSPLTGTKSYNEQFF
CDR3 DNA: TGTGCCAGCAGCTTAAGTCCGTTGACAGGGACTAAATCCTACAATGAGCAGTTCTTC
clone size: many
D gene: NA
V gene: TRBV7-3
J gene: TRBJ2-1

CDR3 protein: CASSLDPSGRGVQYF
CDR3 DNA: TGTGCCAGCAGCTTAGACCCTAGCGGGAGAGGAGTGCAGTACTTC
clone size: NA
D gene: TRBD2
V gene: TRBV4-2
J gene: TRBJ2-7

CDR3 protein: CASGLVVGQYQETQYF
CDR3 DNA: TGTGCTAGTGGTTTGGTCGTGGGGCAGTACCAAGAGACCCAGTACTTC
clone size: many
D gene: NA
V gene: TRBV12-5
J gene: TRBJ2-5